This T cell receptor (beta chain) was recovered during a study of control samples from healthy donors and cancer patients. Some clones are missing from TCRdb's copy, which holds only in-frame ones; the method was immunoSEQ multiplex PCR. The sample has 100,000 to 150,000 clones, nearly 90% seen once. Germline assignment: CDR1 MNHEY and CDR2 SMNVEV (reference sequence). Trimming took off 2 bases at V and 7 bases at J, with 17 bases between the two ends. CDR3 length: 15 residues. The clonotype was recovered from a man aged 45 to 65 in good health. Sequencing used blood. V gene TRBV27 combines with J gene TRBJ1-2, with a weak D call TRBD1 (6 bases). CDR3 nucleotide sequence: TGTGCCAGCAGTTTACAGGACAGACCTATGGGTGGCTACACCTTC. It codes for CASSLQDRPMGGYTF.